This T cell receptor beta chain was observed in a study of blood T cells in healthy people across ages. Broader study findings: Strong correlation was found linking TCR beta diversity to naive T cell percentage. Unsorted PBMCs ruled out conclusive naive versus antigen-experienced comparison.

Together with a sample-barcoded 5' primer, a J-beta primer mix was included in a second PCR lasting about 6 to 11 cycles. TCRdb passed the 5' RACE reads through MiXCR, listing each CDR3 protein once. The top ten hold around 11% of the sample, which has 1.5 million to 2 million distinct CDR3 sequences, about 35% seen once. The CDR3 has 14 amino acids. Comments on this clonotype: Its antigen is not identified. A read error may account for a junction end that differs from germline.

This chain joins TRBV12-3 or TRBV12-4 and TRBJ1-5; D not resolved. The source of this sequence is a woman in her twenties or thirties in good health. Sequencing was performed on blood. In nucleotides, the CDR3 is TGTGCCGGCAGTTTTGGCCAGGTCAATCAGCCCCACCATTTT. It translates to CAGSFGQVNQPHHF.